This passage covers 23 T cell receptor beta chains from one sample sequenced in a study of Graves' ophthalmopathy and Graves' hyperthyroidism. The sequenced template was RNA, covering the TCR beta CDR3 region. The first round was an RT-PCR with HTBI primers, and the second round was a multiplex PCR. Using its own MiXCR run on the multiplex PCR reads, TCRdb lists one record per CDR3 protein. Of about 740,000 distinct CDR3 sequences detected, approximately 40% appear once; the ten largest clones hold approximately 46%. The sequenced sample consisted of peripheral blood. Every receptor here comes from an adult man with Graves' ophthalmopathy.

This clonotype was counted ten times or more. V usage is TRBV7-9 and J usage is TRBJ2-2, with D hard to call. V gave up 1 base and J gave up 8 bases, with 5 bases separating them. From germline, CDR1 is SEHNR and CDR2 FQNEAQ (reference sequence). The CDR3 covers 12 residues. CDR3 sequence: CASSLEAGELFF. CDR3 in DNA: TGTGCCAGCAGCTTAGAGGCTGGGGAGCTGTTTTTT. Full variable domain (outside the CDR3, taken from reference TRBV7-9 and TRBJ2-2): DTGVSQNPRHKITKRGQNVTFRCDPISEHNRLYWYRQTLGQGPEFLTYFQNEAQLEKSRLLSDRFSAERPKGSFSTLEIQRTEQGDSAMYLCASSLEAGELFFGEGSRLTVL.

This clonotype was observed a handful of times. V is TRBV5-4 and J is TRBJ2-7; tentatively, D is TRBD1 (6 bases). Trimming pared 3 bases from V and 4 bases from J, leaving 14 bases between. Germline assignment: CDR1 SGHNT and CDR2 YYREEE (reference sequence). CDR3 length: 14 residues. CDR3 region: CASSSPGHRYEQYF. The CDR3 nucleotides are TGTGCCAGCAGCTCACCGGGACACAGATACGAGCAGTACTTC.

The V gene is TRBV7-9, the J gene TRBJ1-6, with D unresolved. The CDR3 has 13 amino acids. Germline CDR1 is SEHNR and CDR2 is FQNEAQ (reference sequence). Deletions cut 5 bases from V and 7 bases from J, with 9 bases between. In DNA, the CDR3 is TGTGCCAGCAGCGTGACGGAAAATTCACCCCTCCACTTT. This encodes CASSVTENSPLHF.

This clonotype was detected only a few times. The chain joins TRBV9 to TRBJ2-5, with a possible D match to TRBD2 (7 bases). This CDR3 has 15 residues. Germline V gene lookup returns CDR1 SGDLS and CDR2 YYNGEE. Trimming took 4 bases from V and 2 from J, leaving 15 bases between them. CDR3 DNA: TGTGCCAGCAGCCAAGGGGGGGGGCCACAAGAGACCCAGTACTTC. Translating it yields CASSQGGGPQETQYF.

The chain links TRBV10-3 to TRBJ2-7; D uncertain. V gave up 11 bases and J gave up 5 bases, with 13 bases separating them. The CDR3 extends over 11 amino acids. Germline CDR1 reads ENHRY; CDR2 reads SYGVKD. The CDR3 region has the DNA TGTGCCGGCAGTTATCGGGACGAGCAGTACTTC. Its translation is CAGSYRDEQYF.

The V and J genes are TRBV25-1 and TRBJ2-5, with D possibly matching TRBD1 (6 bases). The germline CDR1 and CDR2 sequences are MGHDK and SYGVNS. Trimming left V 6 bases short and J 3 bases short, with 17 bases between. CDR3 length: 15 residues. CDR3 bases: TGTGCCAGCAGCTTCCCCCTACAGGGTAAAGAGACCCAGTACTTC. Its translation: CASSFPLQGKETQYF.

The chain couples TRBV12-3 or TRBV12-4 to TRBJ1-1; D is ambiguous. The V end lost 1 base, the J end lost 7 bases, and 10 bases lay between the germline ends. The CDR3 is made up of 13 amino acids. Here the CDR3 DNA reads TGTGCCAGCAGTTTAGGGGCAGACCTTGAAGCTTTCTTT. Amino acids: CASSLGADLEAFF.

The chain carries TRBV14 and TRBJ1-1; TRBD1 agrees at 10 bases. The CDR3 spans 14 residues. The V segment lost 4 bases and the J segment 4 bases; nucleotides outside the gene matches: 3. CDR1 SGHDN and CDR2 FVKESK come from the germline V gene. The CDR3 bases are TGTGCCAGCAGCCCCGGGACAGGGGCCACTGAAGCTTTCTTT. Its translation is CASSPGTGATEAFF. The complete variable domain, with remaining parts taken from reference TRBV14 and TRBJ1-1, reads EAGVTQFPSHSVIEKGQTVTLRCDPISGHDNLYWYRRVMGKEIKFLLHFVKESKQDESGMPNNRFLAERTGGTYSTLKVQPAELEDSGVYFCASSPGTGATEAFFGQGTRLTVV.

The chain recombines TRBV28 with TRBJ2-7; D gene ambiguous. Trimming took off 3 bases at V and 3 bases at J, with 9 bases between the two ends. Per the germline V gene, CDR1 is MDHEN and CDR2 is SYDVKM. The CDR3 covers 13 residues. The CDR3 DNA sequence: TGTGCCAGCAGTTTTCTTGGGGACTACGAGCAGTACTTC. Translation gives CASSFLGDYEQYF. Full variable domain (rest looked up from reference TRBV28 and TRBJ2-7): DVKVTQSSRYLVKRTGEKVFLECVQDMDHENMFWYRQDPGLGLRLIYFSYDVKMKEKGDIPEGYSVSREKKERFSLILESASTNQTSMYLCASSFLGDYEQYFGPGTRLTVT.

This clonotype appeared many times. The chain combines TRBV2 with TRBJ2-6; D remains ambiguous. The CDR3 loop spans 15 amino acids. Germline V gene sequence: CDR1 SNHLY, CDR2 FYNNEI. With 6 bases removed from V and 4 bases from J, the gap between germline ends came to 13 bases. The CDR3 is CASSPSRRGANVLTF. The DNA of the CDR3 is TGTGCCAGCAGCCCCTCCAGGCGCGGGGCCAACGTCCTGACTTTC.

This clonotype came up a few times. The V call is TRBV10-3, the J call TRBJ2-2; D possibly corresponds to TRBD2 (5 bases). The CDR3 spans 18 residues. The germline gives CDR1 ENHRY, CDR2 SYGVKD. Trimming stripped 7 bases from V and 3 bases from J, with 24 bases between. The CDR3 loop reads CAITDQRQHPKDTGELFF. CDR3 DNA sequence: TGTGCCATCACGGACCAGCGGCAGCACCCCAAAGACACCGGGGAGCTGTTTTTT.

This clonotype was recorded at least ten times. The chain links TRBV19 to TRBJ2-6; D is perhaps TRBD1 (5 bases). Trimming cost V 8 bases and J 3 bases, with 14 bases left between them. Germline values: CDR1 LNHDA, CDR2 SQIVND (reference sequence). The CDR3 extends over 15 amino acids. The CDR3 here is CASLAQGVGANVLTF. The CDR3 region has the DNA TGTGCCAGTCTGGCCCAGGGTGTTGGGGCCAACGTCCTGACTTTC.

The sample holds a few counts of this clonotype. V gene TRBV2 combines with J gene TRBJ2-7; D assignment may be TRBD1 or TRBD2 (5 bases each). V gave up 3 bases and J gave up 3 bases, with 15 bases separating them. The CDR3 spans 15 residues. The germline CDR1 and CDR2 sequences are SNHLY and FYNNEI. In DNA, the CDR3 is TGTGCCAGCAGTGACGGGGCCTATTCCTACTACGAGCAGTACTTC. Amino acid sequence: CASSDGAYSYYEQYF.

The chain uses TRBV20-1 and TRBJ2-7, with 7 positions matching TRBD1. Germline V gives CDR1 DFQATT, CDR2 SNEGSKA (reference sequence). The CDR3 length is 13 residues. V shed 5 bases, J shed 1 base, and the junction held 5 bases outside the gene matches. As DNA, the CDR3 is TGCAGTGCTTCTGTGGGACAGTCCTACGAGCAGTACTTC. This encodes CSASVGQSYEQYF.

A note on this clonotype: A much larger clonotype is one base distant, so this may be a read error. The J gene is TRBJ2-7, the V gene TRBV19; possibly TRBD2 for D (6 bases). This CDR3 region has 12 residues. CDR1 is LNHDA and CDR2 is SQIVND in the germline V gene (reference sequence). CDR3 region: CASSGDSRERYF. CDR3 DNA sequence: TGTGCCAGTAGTGGGGACTCAAGAGAGCGGTACTTC.

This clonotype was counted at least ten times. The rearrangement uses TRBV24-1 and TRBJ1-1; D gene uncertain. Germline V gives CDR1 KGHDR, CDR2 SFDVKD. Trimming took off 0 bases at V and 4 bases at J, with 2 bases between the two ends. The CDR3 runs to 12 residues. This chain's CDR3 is CATSDLGTEAFF. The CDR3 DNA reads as TGTGCCACCAGTGATTTGGGCACTGAAGCTTTCTTT.

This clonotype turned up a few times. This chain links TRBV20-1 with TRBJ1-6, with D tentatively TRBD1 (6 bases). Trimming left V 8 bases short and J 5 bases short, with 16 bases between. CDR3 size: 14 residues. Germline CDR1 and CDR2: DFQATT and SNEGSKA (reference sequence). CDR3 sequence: CSLAGGRNNSPLHF. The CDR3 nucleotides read TGCAGTCTCGCGGGGGGCAGAAATAATTCACCCCTCCACTTT.

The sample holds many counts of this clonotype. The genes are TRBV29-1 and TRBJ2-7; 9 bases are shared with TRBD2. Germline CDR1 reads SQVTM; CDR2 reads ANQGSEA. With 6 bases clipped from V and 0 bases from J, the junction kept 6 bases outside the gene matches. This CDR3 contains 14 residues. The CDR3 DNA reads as TGCAGCGTAACCGGGACTAGCCGCTCCTACGAGCAGTACTTC. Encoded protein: CSVTGTSRSYEQYF.

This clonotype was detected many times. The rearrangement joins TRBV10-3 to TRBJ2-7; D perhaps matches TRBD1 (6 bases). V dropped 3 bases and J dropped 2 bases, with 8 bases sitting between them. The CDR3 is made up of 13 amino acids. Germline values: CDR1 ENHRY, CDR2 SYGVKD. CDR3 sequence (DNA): TGTGCCATCAGTGACAGGGGCACCTACGAGCAGTACTTC. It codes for CAISDRGTYEQYF.

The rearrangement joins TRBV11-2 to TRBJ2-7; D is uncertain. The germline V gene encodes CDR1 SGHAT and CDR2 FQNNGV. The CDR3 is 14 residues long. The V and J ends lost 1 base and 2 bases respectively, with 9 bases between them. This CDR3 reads CASSLGGMAYEQYF. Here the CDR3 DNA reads TGTGCCAGCAGCTTAGGAGGTATGGCCTACGAGCAGTACTTC.

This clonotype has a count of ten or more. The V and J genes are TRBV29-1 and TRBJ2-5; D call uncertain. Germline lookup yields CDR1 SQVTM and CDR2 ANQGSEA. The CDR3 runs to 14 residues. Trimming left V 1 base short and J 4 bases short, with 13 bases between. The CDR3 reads CSVEGLGRRETQYF. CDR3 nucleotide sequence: TGCAGCGTTGAAGGATTAGGGCGTCGAGAGACCCAGTACTTC.

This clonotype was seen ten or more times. The CDR3 spells CASSPAAVNQPQHF. In DNA form, the CDR3 reads TGTGCCAGCAGCCCAGCCGCGGTCAATCAGCCCCAGCATTTT. The chain is built from TRBV7-9 and TRBJ1-5; D is ambiguous. V lost 5 bases, J lost 3 bases, and 11 bases lay in between. This CDR3 has 14 amino acids. CDR1 and CDR2 from the germline V gene are SEHNR and FQNEAQ (reference sequence).

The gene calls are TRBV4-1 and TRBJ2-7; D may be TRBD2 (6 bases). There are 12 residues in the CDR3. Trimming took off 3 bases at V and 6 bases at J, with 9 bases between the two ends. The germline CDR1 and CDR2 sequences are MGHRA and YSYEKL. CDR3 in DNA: TGCGCCAGCAGCCAGGCGGGGTTCGAGCAGTACTTC. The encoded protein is CASSQAGFEQYF.